Listed here are 7 T cell receptor beta chains from one sample, sequenced in a study of blood T cells in healthy people across ages. The authors ran a second PCR of roughly 6 to 12 cycles using a sample-barcoded 5' primer and a J-beta primer mix. TCRdb processed the 5' RACE reads anew with MiXCR; each CDR3 protein has one entry. The profile shows fewer than 2,000,000 distinct CDR3 sequences, about two fifths of them singletons. Source material: blood. These receptors came from a human donor in good health.

This clonotype was found once. CDR3 sequence reads: CASSSWAGTLSNQPQHF. The CDR3 coding sequence is TGTGCCAGCAGCTCATGGGCCGGGACCCTGAGCAATCAGCCCCAGCATTTT. This chain links TRBV7-2 with TRBJ1-5, with D perhaps TRBD1 (5 bases). V was clipped by 4 bases and J by 1 base, with 17 bases between them. The CDR3 is 17 amino acids. The germline V gene encodes CDR1 SGHTA and CDR2 FQGNSA.

The genes are TRBV27 and TRBJ1-6, with a weak D call TRBD1 (6 bases). The CDR3 runs 16 residues. Trimming stripped 11 bases from V and 0 bases from J, with 17 bases between. Germline V gene sequence: CDR1 MNHEY, CDR2 SMNVEV (reference sequence). The chain's CDR3 is CAGRGQQSSYNSPLHF. CDR3 nucleotide sequence: TGTGCCGGAAGAGGACAGCAAAGCTCCTATAATTCACCCCTCCACTTT.

This clonotype came up once. J is TRBJ2-1 and V is TRBV28, with 12 bases fitting TRBD2. After removal of 8 bases from V and 0 bases from J, the junction contained 5 bases not matched to a gene. The CDR3 consists of 16 residues. CDR1 is MDHEN and CDR2 is SYDVKM in the germline V gene. The CDR3 sequence is CASLAGGPRSYNEQFF. CDR3 DNA sequence: TGTGCCAGCCTAGCGGGGGGGCCCCGCTCCTACAATGAGCAGTTCTTC. Drawing the rest from reference TRBV28 and TRBJ2-1, the complete variable domain is DVKVTQSSRYLVKRTGEKVFLECVQDMDHENMFWYRQDPGLGLRLIYFSYDVKMKEKGDIPEGYSVSREKKERFSLILESASTNQTSMYLCASLAGGPRSYNEQFFGPGTRLTVL.

The chain links TRBV4-1 to TRBJ1-4, with 8 bases matching TRBD1. Germline-derived CDR1 and CDR2 are MGHRA and YSYEKL. Trimming took 4 bases from V and 7 from J; bases not matched to a gene: 5. The CDR3 totals 14 residues. The chain's CDR3 is CASSLGQGPEKLFF. Written as DNA, the CDR3 is TGCGCCAGCAGCCTAGGACAGGGTCCTGAAAAACTGTTTTTT.

In its sample, this clonotype was seen a few times. V is TRBV7-3 and J is TRBJ2-1; 14 bases line up with TRBD2. The J segment lost 5 bases and the V segment lost 5 bases, leaving 5 bases of the junction unmatched. Germline assignment: CDR1 SGHTA and CDR2 FQGTGA. The CDR3 is 16 residues long. The CDR3 DNA follows: TGTGCCAGCAGCGCCGGGACTAGCGGGAGACACAATGAGCAGTTCTTC. It specifies CASSAGTSGRHNEQFF.

J is TRBJ1-5 and V is TRBV29-1, with no clear D. The CDR3 covers 12 residues. Per germline, CDR1 SQVTM and CDR2 ANQGSEA. The ends were cut back, 3 bases at V and 11 bases at J, with 14 bases in the middle. The CDR3 bases are TGCAGCGTTGAGTGGTGGAAAGAGACCCAGCATTTT. This encodes CSVEWWKETQHF.

This chain connects TRBV6-6 to TRBJ1-1; D unclear. This CDR3 is 10 amino acids long. Trimming left V 8 bases short and J 5 bases short, with 6 bases between. Germline CDR1 and CDR2: MNHNY and SVGAGI (reference sequence). The CDR3 sequence is CASASTEAFF. In nucleotides, the CDR3 is TGTGCCAGCGCGTCGACTGAAGCTTTCTTT.